This T cell receptor beta chain was sequenced in a study of regulatory T cells in long-lasting Graves disease. Sample time point: persistent/refractory GD, antithyroid drugs over 5 years with positive TRAb. After RNA was extracted from PBMCs, the TCR library was made from it. This clonotype occurred many times. V lost 1 base to trimming and J lost 2 bases, with 15 bases between them. Germline CDR1 reads SEHNR; CDR2 reads FQNEAQ (reference sequence). CDR3 length: 17 residues. Building the TCR beta libraries relied on iRepertoire HTBI primers, and CDR3 regions underwent Arm-PCR. One entry per CDR3 protein results from TCRdb running MiXCR on the multiplex PCR reads. The table includes fewer than 550,000 distinct CDR3 sequences, 20% to 25% detected once.

This chain joins TRBV7-9 and TRBJ1-5; D might be TRBD1 (6 bases). The material sequenced was peripheral blood mononuclear cells (PBMCs), taken when the disease was refractory, from a patient treated with antithyroid drugs. The receptor comes from a female donor with Graves disease. The CDR3 is CASSLGDTALGNQPQHF. Here the CDR3 DNA reads TGTGCCAGCAGCTTAGGGGACACGGCCTTGGGCAATCAGCCCCAGCATTTT.